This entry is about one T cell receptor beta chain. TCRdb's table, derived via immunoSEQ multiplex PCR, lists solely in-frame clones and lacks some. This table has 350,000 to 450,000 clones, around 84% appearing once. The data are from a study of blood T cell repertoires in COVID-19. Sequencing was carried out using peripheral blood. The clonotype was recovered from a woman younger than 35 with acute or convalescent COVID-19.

The CDR3 region has the DNA TGTGCCAGTAGTCCCTGGGGGCAGGCCGGGGAGCTGTTTTTT. It is translated as CASSPWGQAGELFF. The chain uses TRBV19 and TRBJ2-2, with D maybe TRBD1 (6 bases). Germline values: CDR1 LNHDA, CDR2 SQIVND (reference sequence). V was shortened by 5 bases and J by 6 bases, with 13 bases between the two germline ends. CDR3 size: 14 residues.